This T cell receptor beta chain is drawn from a study of cytomegalovirus exposure and HLA in healthy donors (dated by TCRdb to 2016 to 2017). Looking at the study overall: An earlier analysis of approximately 550 of the donors reported approximately 300 Gb of sequence data and around 110 million unique TCR beta sequences from about 179 million T cells. Donor age, sex, ethnicity and CMV serostatus were compiled alongside the repertoire data. The study combined high-throughput TCR immunosequencing, statistical association of individual TCRs with disease status, and machine learning to predict cytomegalovirus infection status. The later analysis used no new phenotypic data to find candidate immune exposures, relying instead on TCR beta sequences and their occurrence across donors. Every discovery cohort repertoire had been produced on one sequencing platform. Among the roughly 430 genotyped donors, approximately 82% belonged to the genetic ancestry cluster associated with self-reported Caucasian donors. The aim of the study was to test whether cataloging public T cell receptors could identify signatures of past pathogen exposure. On average, about 200,000 unique TCR beta nucleotide sequences were sequenced per donor among fewer than 500 genotyped donors of the cohort, with roughly 18% of those sequences being non-productive. A later genetic analysis took genome-wide SNP genotypes for about 55% of the 666 donors and used that subset as a discovery cohort. About 280 gigabases of sequencing data and approximately 93 million unique TCR sequences were included in an early release covering several hundred HLA-typed donors. Along with the roughly 670-subject first cohort, a separate validation cohort of 120 different subjects was used. An earlier analysis of roughly 580 of the donors used high-throughput TCR beta sequencing to judge whether each TCR beta V gene segment behaved as functional or pseudogenic. A few DR-DQ haplotypes were treated as single units for association and clustering because of strong linkage in the cohort. The study used immunosequencing to profile the T cell repertoires of about 670 subjects and linked those repertoires to cytomegalovirus serostatus. To study patterns of TCR occurrence, a later analysis re-analyzed previously published TCR beta repertoires from 700 or so donors and added high-resolution HLA genotyping. HLA typing covered class I and class II loci at four-digit resolution. The number of donors typed differed by locus, with roughly 629-640 for A, B, C, DRB1 and DQB1, around 560 for DQA1, approximately 570 for DPA1, and over 400 for DPB1.

Trimming removed 4 bases from V and 6 bases from J; the gene matches leave 9 bases unexplained. Including the terminal cysteine and phenylalanine, the CDR3 comprises 16 residues. The entry retains the CDR3 DNA only, 48 bases that are in frame from base 1. Taken from the germline V gene (reference sequence), the CDR1 and CDR2 loops are WNHNN and SYGVQD. In total, roughly 670 healthy bone marrow donors made up the cohort. At the time of sampling, every cohort member was nominally healthy, though immune exposures that went unrecorded were likely present. The donor was CMV seropositive and belonged to the group of a few hundred seropositive cohort members. A peripheral blood sample was provided by each donor, and peripheral blood mononuclear cells were used for TCR beta sequencing. The Qiagen DNeasy Blood Extraction Kit was used to extract genomic DNA from the blood cell samples. What the work shows at the level of the full study, not this receptor alone: Only TCR beta chains were sequenced in this cohort, and the absence of alpha or paired-chain data limited detectable features. Some IMGT-functional V segments, including TRBV6-2 and TRBV6-3, could not be distinguished by the 87-base-pair reads and were therefore excluded. According to a later analysis, parvovirus B19, influenza, CMV and Epstein-Barr virus appeared linked to several top co-occurrence clusters. An association between a missense DCLRE1C variant and V-gene and J-gene trimming of TCR beta chains was found in a later genetic analysis and replicated in an independent cohort. A group of highly shared sequence variants was considered likely to be a technical artifact of the sequencing pipeline. In vitro tests confirmed that a few of the cytomegalovirus-associated TCR beta chains recognize cytomegalovirus antigens. In a later analysis, most CMV-associated TCR beta chains were found to appear HLA-restricted, with HLA associations seemingly driven largely by CMV exposure. The only immune exposure information available for the cohort was CMV serostatus. A further reported finding was that TCR beta sequences accurately predicted the HLA-A and HLA-B alleles for most subjects in the first cohort. Correlated functional status among segregating V segments might be attributable to linkage disequilibrium, but an unknown experimental factor could not be ruled out. The authors suggested that the approach could potentially be extended to other disease states and immunological phenotypes. Because HLA typing was unavailable for some donors at each locus, only the typed subset was used in association tests. Broadly in line with IMGT annotations, most TCR beta V segments showed up in productive rearrangements about 87% or about 30% of the time in an earlier analysis of 587 of the donors. A total of 150 or so TCR beta chains were listed by the study as associated with cytomegalovirus. In a later analysis, HLA-associated TCR beta chains showed more clonal expansion and lower generation probabilities than non-associated chains that were equally common. Strong co-occurrence of HLA alleles, especially DR and DQ, made assigning TCR associations to individual alleles difficult. A later analysis associated 16,951 TCR beta sequences with specific HLA alleles at a false discovery rate of 0.05. According to a later analysis, TCR association rates differed among HLA loci, with DRB1 alleles showing the most associated TCRs and HLA-C alleles showing the fewest. Cytomegalovirus status was reported to be diagnosed by the classifier with high specificity and sensitivity in both the original and validation cohorts. Seventeen rarely observed V segments, including chromosome 9 orphons, were excluded from the earlier analysis of approximately 600 of the donors because counts were too low. The presence/absence analyses assumed that sequencing depth was roughly uniform across donors, and that assumption may not be true. Across donors, most TCR sequences were observed very rarely, whereas some public TCRs were present in many individuals. According to a later genetic analysis, donors in an Asian-associated ancestry cluster had fewer N-insertions in productive TCRs than the approximately 630-donor mean.

Points on this clone: The specificity of this receptor is unknown.

Libraries came from the immunoSEQ multiplex PCR assay. The multiplex PCR relied on a mix of 60 forward primers for TCR Vbeta segments and 13 reverse primers for TCR Jbeta segments. The CDR3 region of rearranged TCR beta genes was amplified from genomic DNA by a multiplex PCR assay. On the Illumina HiSeq System, the amplified TCR beta libraries were sequenced as 87-base-pair reads. In the paper's pipeline: A later analysis counted about 80 million unique TCR beta chains across the 690 or so repertoires, and some 11 million of these chains were shared by at least two donors. Raw reads were error-corrected and collapsed into unique sequences by a nearest-neighbor algorithm in which closely related sequences were merged to remove PCR and sequencing errors. CDR3 sequences were aligned to IMGT reference sequences to assign V, D and J gene segments. Each retained sequence needed at least a six-nucleotide match to both a V gene segment and a J gene segment. A rearrangement was called productive if the CDR3 had no stop codons and remained in frame with V and J, and every other rearrangement was called non-productive. Following IMGT convention, CDR3 was defined as the stretch from the second conserved V-encoded cysteine up to the conserved J-encoded phenylalanine. The earlier analysis of about 530 of the donors excluded any sequence lacking an unambiguous match to a single V gene segment. In an earlier analysis of about 590 of the donors, a V segment was called functional when productive rearrangements were above 56.7%, and segregating when the standard deviation between donors exceeded 5%. A statistical classification framework was developed to diagnose cytomegalovirus status using the catalog of TCR beta chain sequences. In a later analysis, TCR nucleotide sequences were compared against IMGT/GENE-DB human TR gene sequences so that V and J genes could be assigned. A later analysis assigned CDR3 sequences and most-parsimonious VDJ recombination scenarios with the TCRdist pipeline. In a later analysis, each TCR beta chain was defined by its CDR3 amino acid sequence together with its V-gene family, and reads without a unique V-gene family were excluded. A later analysis removed roughly 590 highly shared, low-generation-probability nucleotide sequences to deal with suspected cross-contamination and a sequencing artifact. In a later analysis, a clonal expansion index was calculated for each public chain from normalized within-repertoire ranks of inferred template counts. In a later analysis, generation probabilities were computed with a VDJ recombination model fitted to out-of-frame rearrangements, and the resulting probabilities were checked against IGoR. A later analysis scored TCR-TCR, TCR-HLA and TCR-CMV co-occurrence with hypergeometric tests, applying a repertoire-size bias correction to TCR pairs. In a later analysis, false discovery rates were estimated by permuting HLA or CMV assignments 20 times. In a later analysis, co-occurring TCRs were grouped using DBSCAN, and TCRdist sequence similarity was added for clustering within HLA-allele-positive subsets. Repertoires with fewer than 30,000 or more than 120,000 public chains were left out of co-occurrence clustering, as were several repertoires with anomalous nucleotide sharing. Not all clones reach the TCRdb copy of this immuneACCESS table, which keeps in-frame sequences only. Checked studies attribute under half of the gap to unresolved V genes and leave the rest unexplained. V, J and clone size are those of that table, while D and trimming were read from the DNA. The sample's table covers over 100,000 clones. The ten biggest clones cover 6.8% of the sample.

The sequence is built from TRBV10-1 and TRBJ2-1, with 10 bases matching TRBD2. This TCR derives from a man aged 40-50 years in good health and CMV-seropositive. The sample comprised PBMCs. The CDR3 sequence is CASSVSAGGPLNEQFF. The DNA sequence is TGCGCCAGCAGTGTTTCAGCGGGAGGGCCCCTCAATGAGCAGTTCTTC.